These T cell receptor beta chains were read from a single sample in a study of shared clonotypes between healthy human individuals. Here immunoSEQ multiplex PCR was the method, and the copy in TCRdb shows in-frame clones only, minus some. The sample shows about 2 million clones, approximately 95% of them seen only once. Sequenced sample: naive CD4+ T cells sorted from blood. The receptors originated from a man younger than 35 in good health. Each CDR3 is given with its conserved first and last residue. Fields, in order: V gene, D gene, J gene, clone size, CDR3 DNA, CDR3 protein. The D gene is left open where the match is weak. Size is stated for part of the rows, as once, few or many counts, or as a class when the clone is expanded.

v_gene: TRBV20-1
d_gene: -
j_gene: TRBJ2-5
abundance: -
CDR3nt: TGCAGTGCTAGAGCGGATTACTTC
CDR3aa: CSARADYF

v_gene: TRBV15
d_gene: -
j_gene: TRBJ2-5
abundance: -
CDR3nt: TGTGCCACCAGCAGGGGACTGCGGGAGACCCAGTACTTC
CDR3aa: CATSRGLRETQYF

v_gene: TRBV19
d_gene: TRBD1
j_gene: TRBJ2-2
abundance: -
CDR3nt: TGTGCCAGTGACACAGGGGTAACCGGGGAGCTGTTTTTT
CDR3aa: CASDTGVTGELFF

v_gene: TRBV11-3
d_gene: -
j_gene: TRBJ1-1
abundance: -
CDR3nt: TGTGCCAGCAGCTTAGGGGGCCCGAACACTGAAGCTTTCTTT
CDR3aa: CASSLGGPNTEAFF

v_gene: TRBV6-4
d_gene: -
j_gene: TRBJ2-3
abundance: -
CDR3nt: TGTGCCAGCAGTGACAGGAGGACGTCCACAGATACGCAGTATTTT
CDR3aa: CASSDRRTSTDTQYF

v_gene: TRBV11-2
d_gene: -
j_gene: TRBJ2-1
abundance: -
CDR3nt: TGTGCCAGCAGCTTAGATAACATCTCCTACAATGAGCAGTTCTTC
CDR3aa: CASSLDNISYNEQFF

v_gene: TRBV2
d_gene: -
j_gene: TRBJ2-1
abundance: -
CDR3nt: TGTGCCAGCGGGGGTCGGCGGTCGGGTGAGCAGTTCTTC
CDR3aa: CASGGRRSGEQFF

v_gene: TRBV18
d_gene: -
j_gene: TRBJ1-5
abundance: -
CDR3nt: TGTGCCAGCTCACCACCCTCACAGGGAGGCAATCAGCCCCAGCATTTT
CDR3aa: CASSPPSQGGNQPQHF

v_gene: TRBV6-6
d_gene: -
j_gene: TRBJ2-7
abundance: -
CDR3nt: TGTGCCAGCAGTTATGGTGTGGCGTCCTACGAGCAGTACTTC
CDR3aa: CASSYGVASYEQYF

v_gene: TRBV7-2
d_gene: TRBD2
j_gene: TRBJ2-7
abundance: -
CDR3nt: TGTGCCAGCAGCCCTCAGCTAGCGGGAGGGTACGAGCAGTACTTC
CDR3aa: CASSPQLAGGYEQYF

v_gene: TRBV6-5
d_gene: -
j_gene: TRBJ2-3
abundance: -
CDR3nt: TGTGCCAGCAGAGCGAACACCGGGACAAAGTATACGCAGTATTTT
CDR3aa: CASRANTGTKYTQYF

v_gene: TRBV7-2
d_gene: -
j_gene: TRBJ2-2
abundance: -
CDR3nt: TGTGCCAGCAGCTCAGGAGGCTTCGGGGAGCTGTTTTTT
CDR3aa: CASSSGGFGELFF

v_gene: TRBV6-5
d_gene: -
j_gene: TRBJ2-7
abundance: -
CDR3nt: TGTGCCAGCATGGAGGGGGAATACTCCTACGAGCAGTACTTC
CDR3aa: CASMEGEYSYEQYF

v_gene: TRBV5-6
d_gene: TRBD2
j_gene: TRBJ2-3
abundance: -
CDR3nt: TGTGCCAGCAGCTTGGTGGCGGGGGGCGCTGAGGGGACGCAGTATTTT
CDR3aa: CASSLVAGGAEGTQYF

v_gene: TRBV18
d_gene: -
j_gene: TRBJ2-3
abundance: -
CDR3nt: TGTGCCAGCTCACCACCATCTAGAACAGATACGCAGTATTTT
CDR3aa: CASSPPSRTDTQYF

v_gene: TRBV6-6
d_gene: -
j_gene: TRBJ1-1
abundance: -
CDR3nt: TGTGCCAGCAGACGGGAGGACACTGAAGCTTTCTTT
CDR3aa: CASRREDTEAFF

v_gene: TRBV13
d_gene: -
j_gene: TRBJ2-6
abundance: -
CDR3nt: TGTGCCAGCAGCTTCTCTGGGGCCAACGTCCTGACTTTC
CDR3aa: CASSFSGANVLTF

v_gene: TRBV5-1
d_gene: -
j_gene: TRBJ2-7
abundance: -
CDR3nt: TGCGCCAGCAGCTTGACGGCCGGGAGATACTACGAGCAGTACTTC
CDR3aa: CASSLTAGRYYEQYF

v_gene: TRBV10-2
d_gene: -
j_gene: TRBJ2-3
abundance: -
CDR3nt: TGCGCCAGCAGTGACCCTAGCACAGATACGCAGTATTTT
CDR3aa: CASSDPSTDTQYF

v_gene: TRBV5-6
d_gene: -
j_gene: TRBJ2-5
abundance: -
CDR3nt: TGTGCCAGCAGCTTGACAGTCCAAGAGACCCAGTACTTC
CDR3aa: CASSLTVQETQYF

v_gene: TRBV5-1
d_gene: TRBD1
j_gene: TRBJ1-1
abundance: -
CDR3nt: TGCGCCAGCAGAGTATCCGGACAGGCGAACACTGAAGCTTTCTTT
CDR3aa: CASRVSGQANTEAFF

v_gene: TRBV6-1
d_gene: TRBD1
j_gene: TRBJ1-5
abundance: -
CDR3nt: TGTGCCAGCAGTGAAAGGTTGACAGGGGGAGGGATATATCAGCCCCAGCATTTT
CDR3aa: CASSERLTGGGIYQPQHF

v_gene: TRBV5-1
d_gene: TRBD2
j_gene: TRBJ2-3
abundance: -
CDR3nt: TGCGCCAGCAGCTTTAGCGGGGGGGCACAAGATACGCAGTATTTT
CDR3aa: CASSFSGGAQDTQYF

v_gene: TRBV9
d_gene: TRBD2
j_gene: TRBJ2-5
abundance: -
CDR3nt: TGTGCCAGCAGCTCCGCCGGGACTAGATATGAGACCCAGTACTTC
CDR3aa: CASSSAGTRYETQYF

v_gene: TRBV19
d_gene: -
j_gene: TRBJ1-2
abundance: -
CDR3nt: TGTGCCAGTAGTTTAAAGACAGGCGCAGTTAACTATGGCTACACCTTC
CDR3aa: CASSLKTGAVNYGYTF

v_gene: TRBV6-5
d_gene: TRBD1
j_gene: TRBJ1-2
abundance: -
CDR3nt: TGTGCCAGCAGCTCGAGGGGTCGACAGGGGACAGGCTACACCTTC
CDR3aa: CASSSRGRQGTGYTF

v_gene: TRBV6-5
d_gene: -
j_gene: TRBJ1-2
abundance: -
CDR3nt: TGTGCCAGTCGCCCATCCGGGACCTACTATGGCTACACCTTC
CDR3aa: CASRPSGTYYGYTF

v_gene: TRBV6-5
d_gene: -
j_gene: TRBJ2-7
abundance: once
CDR3nt: TGTGCCAGCAGCACGGGAGTCTACGAGCAGTACTTC
CDR3aa: CASSTGVYEQYF

v_gene: TRBV5-1
d_gene: TRBD2
j_gene: TRBJ2-1
abundance: -
CDR3nt: TGCGCCAGCAGCTTGGCCGGCGGGGGAAGGGTTGGTGAGCAGTTCTTC
CDR3aa: CASSLAGGGRVGEQFF

v_gene: TRBV10-3
d_gene: -
j_gene: TRBJ1-2
abundance: -
CDR3nt: TGTGCCATCAGTGACCACGGATCGAATGGCTACACCTTC
CDR3aa: CAISDHGSNGYTF

v_gene: TRBV28
d_gene: TRBD2
j_gene: TRBJ2-2
abundance: -
CDR3nt: TGTGCCAGCAGTTTCCGACTAGCGGGAGGGCTGAACACCGGGGAGCTGTTTTTT
CDR3aa: CASSFRLAGGLNTGELFF

v_gene: TRBV7-2
d_gene: -
j_gene: TRBJ1-3
abundance: once
CDR3nt: TGTGCCAGCAGCCAAAGCCGGGACAACACCATATATTTT
CDR3aa: CASSQSRDNTIYF

v_gene: TRBV5-4
d_gene: TRBD2
j_gene: TRBJ2-3
abundance: -
CDR3nt: TGTGCCAGCAGCCTAGCGGGTATTAGCACAGATACGCAGTATTTT
CDR3aa: CASSLAGISTDTQYF

v_gene: TRBV7-2
d_gene: -
j_gene: TRBJ2-5
abundance: -
CDR3nt: TGTGCCAGCAGCTCCAAAGAGACCCAGTACTTC
CDR3aa: CASSSKETQYF

v_gene: TRBV19
d_gene: TRBD2
j_gene: TRBJ2-1
abundance: -
CDR3nt: TGTGCCAGTAGTCGTAGCGGGAGCTCCTACAATGAGCAGTTCTTC
CDR3aa: CASSRSGSSYNEQFF

v_gene: TRBV7-9
d_gene: -
j_gene: TRBJ1-6
abundance: -
CDR3nt: TGTGCCAGCAGCCGTGGACGGGAGAGCTCCTATAATTCACCCCTCCACTTT
CDR3aa: CASSRGRESSYNSPLHF

v_gene: TRBV5-1
d_gene: TRBD2
j_gene: TRBJ2-6
abundance: -
CDR3nt: TGCGCCAGCAGCGAAGGGACTAGCGGAACCACGTCTGGGGCCAACGTCCTGACTTTC
CDR3aa: CASSEGTSGTTSGANVLTF

v_gene: TRBV2
d_gene: -
j_gene: TRBJ1-4
abundance: few
CDR3nt: TGTGCCAGCAGTAAAGGGACCCTTAATGAAAAACTGTTTTTT
CDR3aa: CASSKGTLNEKLFF

v_gene: TRBV5-1
d_gene: -
j_gene: TRBJ2-7
abundance: few
CDR3nt: TGCGCCAGCAGCTTGGACCGGTCCTACGAGCAGTACTTC
CDR3aa: CASSLDRSYEQYF

v_gene: TRBV25-1
d_gene: -
j_gene: TRBJ2-2
abundance: -
CDR3nt: TGTGCCAGCAGTGAATCAAAGGGGCCCACCGGGGAGCTGTTTTTT
CDR3aa: CASSESKGPTGELFF

v_gene: TRBV2
d_gene: -
j_gene: TRBJ2-7
abundance: -
CDR3nt: TGTGCCAGCAGTGAAGGGGGGCTGACAGGCTACGAGCAGTACTTC
CDR3aa: CASSEGGLTGYEQYF

v_gene: TRBV14
d_gene: TRBD2
j_gene: TRBJ2-5
abundance: -
CDR3nt: TGTGCCAGCAGCCAAGATTTGAGGGCGCGGTTGACTAGCGGGGGGGCGACGAGAGAGACCCAGTACTTC
CDR3aa: CASSQDLRARLTSGGATRETQYF

v_gene: TRBV7-9
d_gene: -
j_gene: TRBJ2-5
abundance: -
CDR3nt: TGTGCCAGCAGCTCAAGTGCGGGCCTCTCACTCAAAAAAGAGACCCAGTACTTC
CDR3aa: CASSSSAGLSLKKETQYF

v_gene: TRBV4-3
d_gene: -
j_gene: TRBJ1-4
abundance: -
CDR3nt: TGCGCCAGCAGCCAAGATCCGATAACAACTAATGAAAAACTGTTTTTT
CDR3aa: CASSQDPITTNEKLFF

v_gene: TRBV6-5
d_gene: TRBD1
j_gene: TRBJ2-5
abundance: -
CDR3nt: TGTGCCAGCAGTTACGGGACAGGGCTGACCCAGTACTTC
CDR3aa: CASSYGTGLTQYF

v_gene: TRBV14
d_gene: -
j_gene: TRBJ1-1
abundance: -
CDR3nt: TGTGCCAGCAGCCAAGCAAGGGGCAGAGGGGCCACTGAAGCTTTCTTT
CDR3aa: CASSQARGRGATEAFF

v_gene: TRBV30
d_gene: -
j_gene: TRBJ2-3
abundance: -
CDR3nt: TGTGCCTGGAGTGGGGGTCAAGTAAGCAGAGATACGCAGTATTTT
CDR3aa: CAWSGGQVSRDTQYF

v_gene: TRBV5-1
d_gene: -
j_gene: TRBJ2-7
abundance: -
CDR3nt: TGCGCCAGCAGCTTGGCACAGGAGCCCTACGAGCAGTACTTC
CDR3aa: CASSLAQEPYEQYF

v_gene: TRBV5-1
d_gene: -
j_gene: TRBJ2-6
abundance: -
CDR3nt: TGCGCCAGCAGCTTGTCAGCCGCTGGGGCCAACGTCCTGACTTTC
CDR3aa: CASSLSAAGANVLTF

v_gene: TRBV10-3
d_gene: -
j_gene: TRBJ2-1
abundance: -
CDR3nt: TGTGCCATCAGTGTCCGGCGGAATGAGCAGTTCTTC
CDR3aa: CAISVRRNEQFF

v_gene: TRBV10-1
d_gene: TRBD1
j_gene: TRBJ2-2
abundance: -
CDR3nt: TGCGCCAGCAGTGAGTCCCCGGGACAGGGGGACACCGGGGAGCTGTTTTTT
CDR3aa: CASSESPGQGDTGELFF